This T cell receptor (beta chain) was obtained from a study of regulatory T cells in long-lasting Graves disease. For this clonotype: A read error may explain this, as a much larger clone is one base away.

Indicated time point: persistent/refractory GD, antithyroid drugs over 5 years with positive TRAb. Extracted RNA from PBMCs served as the source of the TCR library. In building TCR beta libraries, iRepertoire HTBI primers were used together with Arm-PCR of CDR3 regions. TCRdb used MiXCR to reprocess the multiplex PCR reads, holding one entry per CDR3 protein. The table has hundreds of thousands of distinct CDR3 sequences, around 21% seen once. The germline V gene has CDR1 MDHEN and CDR2 SYDVKM. V lost 5 bases and J lost 3; bases outside the gene matches: 9. The CDR3 runs to 15 residues. V gene TRBV28 combines with J gene TRBJ2-5, with TRBD2 identical over 7 bases. The sequencing here drew on peripheral blood mononuclear cells (PBMCs), taken when the disease was refractory, from a patient treated with antithyroid drugs. The TCR was taken from a female donor with Graves disease. This CDR3 reads CASSLPTSSEETQYF. The CDR3, as DNA: TGTGCCAGCAGTCTACCGACTAGCAGTGAAGAGACCCAGTACTTC.